A selection of T cell receptor beta chains follows, all from one sample in a study of beta chain features in type 1 diabetes. Data came from immunoSEQ multiplex PCR; TCRdb stores just in-frame clones and leaves some out. This sample has around 500,000 clones, with approximately 10% found just once. Sequences were obtained from naive CD4+ T cells from blood. All receptors derive from a woman between 18 and 29 years old in good health. Both conserved end residues are part of each CDR3. D genes are given only for firm matches. Where a row states a size, it is once, few, many or the class of an expanded clone; other rows omit it.

size | J | V | D | DNA | CDR3
- | TRBJ2-6 | TRBV7-3 | - | TGTGCCAGCAGCCCAACCTCTGGGGCCAACGTCCTGACTTTC | CASSPTSGANVLTF
- | TRBJ2-4 | TRBV11-2 | TRBD2 | TGTGCCAGCAGTCCCCTGGGGGCGCGGGGGGGCAAAAACATTCAGTACTTC | CASSPLGARGGKNIQYF
- | TRBJ2-7 | TRBV5-1 | TRBD2 | TGCGCCAGCAGCTTCCTAGCGGGAGCACGTGAGCAGTACTTC | CASSFLAGAREQYF
- | TRBJ2-5 | TRBV4-2 | TRBD1 | TGTGCCAGCAGCCAAGAGACAGGGGGGAGGACCCAGTACTTC | CASSQETGGRTQYF
few | TRBJ2-1 | TRBV4-3 | TRBD1 | TGCGCCAGCAGCCACGGGACAGGGATCTACAATGAGCAGTTCTTC | CASSHGTGIYNEQFF
- | TRBJ2-3 | TRBV18 | TRBD2 | TGTGCCAGCTCACCCCCCGGACTAGCGGGGACAGATACGCAGTATTTT | CASSPPGLAGTDTQYF
few | TRBJ1-6 | TRBV7-2 | - | TGTGCCAGCAGCTTAGACAGGTTCTATAATTCACCCCTCCACTTT | CASSLDRFYNSPLHF
few | TRBJ2-6 | TRBV2 | TRBD1 | TGTGCCAGCACCGCAGGGGGCGGGTCTGGGGCCAACGTCCTGACTTTC | CASTAGGGSGANVLTF
few | TRBJ2-3 | TRBV30 | TRBD2 | TGTGCCTGGAGTCCCCCCCTAGCGGGAGTTCGAGATACGCAGTATTTT | CAWSPPLAGVRDTQYF
- | TRBJ2-7 | TRBV5-4 | - | TGTGCCAGCAGCTTGGCTGGATTTCCCGAGCAGTACTTC | CASSLAGFPEQYF
- | TRBJ1-2 | TRBV7-2 | - | TGTGCCAGCAGCTTAACGTTGGGCCCCCTCTATGGCTACACCTTC | CASSLTLGPLYGYTF
- | TRBJ1-1 | TRBV6-4 | TRBD1 | TGTGCCAGCAGTGCGACAGGGGGCACTGAAGCTTTCTTT | CASSATGGTEAFF
few | TRBJ2-1 | TRBV4-2 | TRBD2 | TGTGCCAGCAGCCAAGATGGGGCTAGCGGACACAATGAGCAGTTCTTC | CASSQDGASGHNEQFF
- | TRBJ1-4 | TRBV19 | - | TGTGCCAGTAGTATTAGCCTGGCAGCTGAGAAACTGTTTTTT | CASSISLAAEKLFF
few | TRBJ1-4 | TRBV23-1 | - | TGCGCCAGCAGTCAATCGATTGAAGGGGAGGGTAAAACGACTAATGAAAAACTGTTTTTT | CASSQSIEGEGKTTNEKLFF
many | TRBJ1-1 | TRBV30 | - | TGTGCCTGGAGTGTACGCATGAACACTGAAGCTTTCTTT | CAWSVRMNTEAFF
- | TRBJ1-6 | TRBV23-1 | TRBD1 | TGCGCCAGCAGTCAAAAGGGACAGGGTGATTCACCCCTCCACTTT | CASSQKGQGDSPLHF
- | TRBJ2-5 | TRBV7-9 | - | TGTGCCAGCAGCTTAGGGCAGGCGCAATATCAAGAGACCCAGTACTTC | CASSLGQAQYQETQYF
few | TRBJ2-1 | TRBV7-7 | TRBD2 | TGTGCCAGCTCCCCCCAACTCCTACTAGCGGGGGGCAATGAGCAGTTCTTC | CASSPQLLLAGGNEQFF
- | TRBJ2-2 | TRBV7-2 | - | TGTGCCAGCAGCCGAAGGGACCGAGAGGAGCTGTTTTTT | CASSRRDREELFF
- | TRBJ1-5 | TRBV15 | TRBD1 | TGTGCCACCAGCAACCCGGGACAGCTCAATCAGCCCCAGCATTTT | CATSNPGQLNQPQHF
- | TRBJ2-3 | TRBV4-3 | - | TGCGCCAGCAGCCAGAACGGGCTAAGGGATACGCAGTATTTT | CASSQNGLRDTQYF
- | TRBJ2-1 | TRBV7-9 | TRBD2 | TGTGCCAGCAGGGGGACTAGCGGGAGTGCCTACAATGAGCAGTTCTTC | CASRGTSGSAYNEQFF
- | TRBJ2-7 | TRBV27 | - | TGTGCCAGCAGCCGTCAGGGGGGGGCACAGGGCTACGAGCAGTACTTC | CASSRQGGAQGYEQYF
few | TRBJ2-1 | TRBV15 | TRBD2 | TGTGCCACCAGCAGAATCAGGCCTAGCGGGAGGGCAGAGCAGTTCTTC | CATSRIRPSGRAEQFF
few | TRBJ2-4 | TRBV4-2 | - | TGTGCCAGCAGCCAAGACGACAAACCCCTCCTTGTCCAGTTAGCCAAAAACATTCAGTACTTC | CASSQDDKPLLVQLAKNIQYF
few | TRBJ2-1 | TRBV7-9 | - | TGTGCCAGCAGCTTAGTGGTAGGGTTCGGCAATGAGCAGTTCTTC | CASSLVVGFGNEQFF
- | TRBJ2-5 | TRBV5-1 | TRBD2 | TGCGCCAGCAGCTTGCGGGGACTAGAACAAGAGACCCAGTACTTC | CASSLRGLEQETQYF
- | TRBJ2-1 | TRBV30 | TRBD1 | TGTGCCGGCCGGGACAGGGGCGGGTACAATGAGCAGTTCTTC | CAGRDRGGYNEQFF
- | TRBJ2-3 | TRBV5-5 | - | TGTGCCAGCAGCGGGGAGCTTGCGGGAGATACGCAGTATTTT | CASSGELAGDTQYF
- | TRBJ2-7 | TRBV29-1 | - | TGCAGCGTGACCATCCAGTATTCCGAGCAGTACTTC | CSVTIQYSEQYF
few | TRBJ2-3 | TRBV9 | TRBD2 | TGTGCCAGCAGCGGGGTAGCGGGAGCTGCAGATACGCAGTATTTT | CASSGVAGAADTQYF
- | TRBJ1-2 | TRBV28 | TRBD1 | TGTGCCAGCAGTAGTAAGGGGGCTTATGGCTACACCTTC | CASSSKGAYGYTF
few | TRBJ2-7 | TRBV6-5 | TRBD2 | TGTGCCAGCAGTTACTCCAGGAGCGGGAACTACGAGCAGTACTTC | CASSYSRSGNYEQYF
few | TRBJ2-2 | TRBV12-5 | - | TGTGCTAGTGCCGTGGACACCGGGGAGCTGTTTTTT | CASAVDTGELFF
- | TRBJ1-4 | TRBV7-9 | TRBD1 | TGTGCCAGCAGCCCCCGGACAGGGGGTAGGGAAAAACTGTTTTTT | CASSPRTGGREKLFF
- | TRBJ2-5 | TRBV29-1 | - | TGCAGCGTCAGAAGAGAGACCCAGTACTTC | CSVRRETQYF
few | TRBJ2-3 | TRBV14 | - | TGTGCCAGCAGCCAGGTGGGATTTGGGACAGATACGCAGTATTTT | CASSQVGFGTDTQYF
few | TRBJ2-7 | TRBV13 | - | TGTGCCAGCAGCTTAAGCCGGTTCGAGCAGTACTTC | CASSLSRFEQYF
few | TRBJ2-1 | TRBV7-8 | - | TGTGCCAGCAGCCGGAGGGTTCAGGGGCAGTTCTTC | CASSRRVQGQFF
- | TRBJ2-7 | TRBV7-9 | TRBD1 | TGTGCCAGCAGCCACAACAGGGACAGGAGGTACGAGCAGTACTTC | CASSHNRDRRYEQYF
- | TRBJ1-6 | TRBV27 | - | TGTGCCAGCAGAGATGCCGGGACACCGAATTCACCCCTCCACTTT | CASRDAGTPNSPLHF
few | TRBJ2-2 | TRBV9 | TRBD1 | TGTGCCAGCAGCGTAGTAACAGGGGCGAACACCGGGGAGCTGTTTTTT | CASSVVTGANTGELFF
- | TRBJ1-1 | TRBV4-3 | TRBD1 | TGCGCCAGCAGCCAAGTTGGTCGCAAGGGGGCTGACACTGAAGCTTTCTTT | CASSQVGRKGADTEAFF
few | TRBJ2-5 | TRBV12-5 | - | TGTGCTAGTGCCGGGGGCTGGCAAGAGACCCAGTACTTC | CASAGGWQETQYF
- | TRBJ2-1 | TRBV5-4 | - | TGTACCAGCAGCTCAGAGGGGCGGACCGATGAGCAGTTCTTC | CTSSSEGRTDEQFF
- | TRBJ1-4 | TRBV7-6 | - | TGTGCCAGCAGCTCGAACCGCCGGGACGGAAAAAACGAAAAACTGTTTTTT | CASSSNRRDGKNEKLFF
few | TRBJ1-1 | TRBV30 | - | TGTGCCTGGAGTGTAGGGGCAGGTGTTTTGAACACTGAAGCTTTCTTT | CAWSVGAGVLNTEAFF
- | TRBJ1-5 | TRBV7-8 | - | TGTGCCAGCAGCTTGGACAAGCTTGATCAGCCCCAGCATTTT | CASSLDKLDQPQHF
few | TRBJ2-7 | TRBV2 | - | TGTGCCAGCAGTCCCTACGAGCAGTACTTC | CASSPYEQYF
few | TRBJ2-3 | TRBV29-1 | - | TGCAGCGTTGAAGCGACCCTCGACTCGGGGGATACGCAGTATTTT | CSVEATLDSGDTQYF
- | TRBJ1-6 | TRBV7-3 | - | TGTGCCAGCAGCTTAAAGAGCTCCTATAATTCACCCCTCCACTTT | CASSLKSSYNSPLHF
- | TRBJ1-1 | TRBV25-1 | - | TGTGCCAGCAGTTTGGGCCGGAACACTGAAGCTTTCTTT | CASSLGRNTEAFF
few | TRBJ1-2 | TRBV5-1 | - | TGCGCCAGCAGCCTTCCTCCAGGGTATGGCTACACCTTC | CASSLPPGYGYTF
few | TRBJ2-7 | TRBV7-2 | TRBD2 | TGTGCCAGCAGCTTAGTCCTAGCGGTGAAGGGCTACGAGCAGTACTTC | CASSLVLAVKGYEQYF
few | TRBJ2-3 | TRBV2 | - | TGTGCCACCCGAGATACGCAGTATTTT | CATRDTQYF
- | TRBJ2-3 | TRBV7-2 | TRBD2 | TGTGCCAGCAGTACTAGCGGGCCCACCACAGATACGCAGTATTTT | CASSTSGPTTDTQYF
- | TRBJ2-3 | TRBV7-9 | - | TGTGCCAGCAGCCGTCTGAGGTCTGTAGATACGCAGTATTTT | CASSRLRSVDTQYF
- | TRBJ2-3 | TRBV5-1 | - | TGCGCCAGCAGCAGAGCGACAGGTCGGTCAGATACGCAGTATTTT | CASSRATGRSDTQYF
- | TRBJ2-6 | TRBV5-6 | - | TGTGCCAGCAGCTTTTGGTTGGCAGGGCCCTCTGGGGCCAACGTCCTGACTTTC | CASSFWLAGPSGANVLTF